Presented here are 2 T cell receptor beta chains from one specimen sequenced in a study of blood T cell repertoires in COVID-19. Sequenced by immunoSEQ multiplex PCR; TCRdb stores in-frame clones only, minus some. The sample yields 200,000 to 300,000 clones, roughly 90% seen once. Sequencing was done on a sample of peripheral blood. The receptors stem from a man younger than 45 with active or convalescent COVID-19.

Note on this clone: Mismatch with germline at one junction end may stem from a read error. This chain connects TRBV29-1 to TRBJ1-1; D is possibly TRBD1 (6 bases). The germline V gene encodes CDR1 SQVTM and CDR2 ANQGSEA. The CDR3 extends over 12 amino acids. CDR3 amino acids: CSVQDGQSLAFF. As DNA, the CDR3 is TGCAGCGTTCAAGACGGACAGAGTTTGGCTTTCTTT.

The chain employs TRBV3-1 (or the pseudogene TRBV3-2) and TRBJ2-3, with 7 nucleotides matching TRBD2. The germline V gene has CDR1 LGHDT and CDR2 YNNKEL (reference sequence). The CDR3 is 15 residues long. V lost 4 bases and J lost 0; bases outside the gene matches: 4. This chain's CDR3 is CASSPGEGSTDTQYF. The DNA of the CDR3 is TGTGCCAGCAGCCCGGGGGAGGGAAGCACAGATACGCAGTATTTT.